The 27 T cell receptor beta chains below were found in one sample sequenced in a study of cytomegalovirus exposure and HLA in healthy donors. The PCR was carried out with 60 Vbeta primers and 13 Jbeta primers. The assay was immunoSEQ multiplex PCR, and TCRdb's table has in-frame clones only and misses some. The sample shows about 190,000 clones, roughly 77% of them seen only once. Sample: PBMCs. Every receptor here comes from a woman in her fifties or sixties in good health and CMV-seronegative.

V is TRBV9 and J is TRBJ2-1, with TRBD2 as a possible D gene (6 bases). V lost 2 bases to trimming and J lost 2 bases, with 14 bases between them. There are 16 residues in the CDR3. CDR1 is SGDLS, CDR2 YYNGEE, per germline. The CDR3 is CASSVTSSKPYNEQFF. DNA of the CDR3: TGTGCCAGCAGCGTTACTAGCAGTAAGCCCTACAATGAGCAGTTCTTC.

DNA for the CDR3: TGTGCCAGCAGCCAAGACGGGCTAGCGGGAGATACGCAGTATTTT. Amino acids: CASSQDGLAGDTQYF. The chain uses TRBV4-2 and TRBJ2-3; 8 bases are shared with TRBD2. The ends lost 0 bases at V and 5 bases at J; junction bases unmatched: 4. Germline V gene sequence: CDR1 LGHNA, CDR2 YNFKEQ. CDR3 length: 15 residues.

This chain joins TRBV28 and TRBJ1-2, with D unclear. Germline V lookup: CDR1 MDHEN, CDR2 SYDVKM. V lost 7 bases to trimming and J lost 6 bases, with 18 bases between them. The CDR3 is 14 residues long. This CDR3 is CASIRGGGYHGYTF. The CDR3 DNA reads TGTGCCAGCATACGGGGAGGAGGTTATCATGGCTACACCTTC.

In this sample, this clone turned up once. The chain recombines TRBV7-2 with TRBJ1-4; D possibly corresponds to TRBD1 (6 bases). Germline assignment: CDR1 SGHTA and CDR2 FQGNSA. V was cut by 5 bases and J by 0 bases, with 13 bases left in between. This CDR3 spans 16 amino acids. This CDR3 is CASSPRDTTTNEKLFF. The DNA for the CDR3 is TGTGCCAGCAGCCCTCGGGACACCACAACTAATGAAAAACTGTTTTTT.

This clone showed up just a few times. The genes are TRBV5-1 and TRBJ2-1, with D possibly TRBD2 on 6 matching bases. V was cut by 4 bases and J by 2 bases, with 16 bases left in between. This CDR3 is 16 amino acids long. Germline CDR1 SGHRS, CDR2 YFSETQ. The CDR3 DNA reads TGCGCCAGCAGCCCGGACCGGGGGTTTACCTACAATGAGCAGTTCTTC. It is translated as CASSPDRGFTYNEQFF. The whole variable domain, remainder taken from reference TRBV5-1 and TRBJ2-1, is KAGVTQTPRYLIKTRGQQVTLSCSPISGHRSVSWYQQTPGQGLQFLFEYFSETQRNKGNFPGRFSGRQFSNSRSEMNVSTLELGDSALYLCASSPDRGFTYNEQFFGPGTRLTVL.

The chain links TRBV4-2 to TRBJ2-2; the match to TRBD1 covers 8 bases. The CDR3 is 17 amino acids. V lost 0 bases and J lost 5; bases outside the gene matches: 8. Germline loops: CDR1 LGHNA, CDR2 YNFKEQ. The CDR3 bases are TGTGCCAGCAGCCAAGATATCGGGACAGGCGGTACCGGGGAGCTGTTTTTT. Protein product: CASSQDIGTGGTGELFF.

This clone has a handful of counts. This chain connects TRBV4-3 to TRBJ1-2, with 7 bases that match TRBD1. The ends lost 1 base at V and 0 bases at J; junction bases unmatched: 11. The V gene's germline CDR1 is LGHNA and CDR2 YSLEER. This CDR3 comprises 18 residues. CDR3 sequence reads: CASSQVTAGTASNYGYTF. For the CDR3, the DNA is TGCGCCAGCAGCCAAGTTACCGCCGGGACAGCCTCTAACTATGGCTACACCTTC.

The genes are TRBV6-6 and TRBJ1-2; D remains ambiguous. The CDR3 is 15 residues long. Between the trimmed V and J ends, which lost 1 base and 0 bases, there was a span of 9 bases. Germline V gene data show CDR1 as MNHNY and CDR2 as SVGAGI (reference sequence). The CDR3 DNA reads TGTGCCAGCAGTTACTTACAGAGAGCTAACTATGGCTACACCTTC. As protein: CASSYLQRANYGYTF.

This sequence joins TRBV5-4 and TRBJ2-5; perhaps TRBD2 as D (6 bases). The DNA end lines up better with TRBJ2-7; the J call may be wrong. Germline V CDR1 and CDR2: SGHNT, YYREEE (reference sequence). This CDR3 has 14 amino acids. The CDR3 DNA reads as TGTGCCAGCAGCTTCTCTCCCGGGAGCTACGAGCAGTACTTC. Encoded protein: CASSFSPGSYEQYF.

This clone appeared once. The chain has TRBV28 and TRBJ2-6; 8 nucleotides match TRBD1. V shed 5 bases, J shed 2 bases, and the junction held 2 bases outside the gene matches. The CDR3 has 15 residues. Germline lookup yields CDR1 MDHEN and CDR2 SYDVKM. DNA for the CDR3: TGTGCCAGCAGTCCGACAGGGGCTGGGGCCAACGTCCTGACTTTC. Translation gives CASSPTGAGANVLTF.

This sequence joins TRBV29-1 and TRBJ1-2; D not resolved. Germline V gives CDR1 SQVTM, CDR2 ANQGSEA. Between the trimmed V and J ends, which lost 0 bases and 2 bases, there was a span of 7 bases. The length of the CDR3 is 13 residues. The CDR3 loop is CSVEDSRNYGYTF. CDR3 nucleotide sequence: TGCAGCGTTGAAGACTCACGGAACTATGGCTACACCTTC. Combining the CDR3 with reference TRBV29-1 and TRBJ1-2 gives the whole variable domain SAVISQKPSRDICQRGTSLTIQCQVDSQVTMMFWYRQQPGQSLTLIATANQGSEATYESGFVIDKFPISRPNLTFSTLTVSNMSPEDSSIYLCSVEDSRNYGYTFGSGTRLTVV.

CDR3 in DNA: TGTGCCAGTAGTAATCTGGGACAGGGGGCATCGGGGGCCAACGTCCTGACTTTC. Translating gives CASSNLGQGASGANVLTF. The chain couples TRBV19 to TRBJ2-6; 12 positions agree with TRBD1. Germline trimming cut 4 bases from V and 4 bases from J; bases unmatched to any gene: 8. The germline V gene encodes CDR1 LNHDA and CDR2 SQIVND (reference sequence). The CDR3 is 18 amino acids.

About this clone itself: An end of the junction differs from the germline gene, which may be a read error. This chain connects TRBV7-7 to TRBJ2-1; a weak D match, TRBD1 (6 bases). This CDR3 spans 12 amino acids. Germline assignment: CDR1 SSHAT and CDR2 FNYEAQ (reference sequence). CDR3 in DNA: TGTGCTAGCAGCCCTACAGGGATTGAGCAGTTCTTC. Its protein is CASSPTGIEQFF. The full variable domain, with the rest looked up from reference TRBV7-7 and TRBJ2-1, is GAGVSQSPRYKVTKRGQDVTLRCDPISSHATLYWYQQALGQGPEFLTYFNYEAQPDKSGLPSDRFSAERPEGSISTLTIQRTEQRDSAMYRCASSPTGIEQFFGPGTRLTVL.

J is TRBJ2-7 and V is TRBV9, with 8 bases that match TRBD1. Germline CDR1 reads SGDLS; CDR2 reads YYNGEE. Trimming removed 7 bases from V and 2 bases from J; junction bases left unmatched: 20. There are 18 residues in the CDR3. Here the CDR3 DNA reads TGTGCCAGCGGAGAAGGGGGCAGGGGGCGAGGGAGTGCCTACGAGCAGTACTTC. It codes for CASGEGGRGRGSAYEQYF.

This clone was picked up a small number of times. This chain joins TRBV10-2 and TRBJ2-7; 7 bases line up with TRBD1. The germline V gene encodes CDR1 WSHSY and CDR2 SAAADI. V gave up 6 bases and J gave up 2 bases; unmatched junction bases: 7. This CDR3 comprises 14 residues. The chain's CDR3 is CASRRTGDPYEQYF. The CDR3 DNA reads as TGCGCCAGCAGGCGCACAGGGGATCCCTACGAGCAGTACTTC.

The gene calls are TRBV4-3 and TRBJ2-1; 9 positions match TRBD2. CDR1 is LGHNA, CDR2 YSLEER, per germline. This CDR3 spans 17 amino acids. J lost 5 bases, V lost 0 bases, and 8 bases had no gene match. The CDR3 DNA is TGCGCCAGCAGCCAAGAAGTAGCGGGAGTTAGAAACAATGAGCAGTTCTTC. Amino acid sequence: CASSQEVAGVRNNEQFF.

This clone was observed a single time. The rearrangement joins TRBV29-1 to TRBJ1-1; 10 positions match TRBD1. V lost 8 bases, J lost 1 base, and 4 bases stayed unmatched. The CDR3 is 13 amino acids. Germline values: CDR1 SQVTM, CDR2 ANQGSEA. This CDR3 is CSLRTGGNTEAFF. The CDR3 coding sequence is TGCAGCTTAAGGACAGGGGGGAACACTGAAGCTTTCTTT.

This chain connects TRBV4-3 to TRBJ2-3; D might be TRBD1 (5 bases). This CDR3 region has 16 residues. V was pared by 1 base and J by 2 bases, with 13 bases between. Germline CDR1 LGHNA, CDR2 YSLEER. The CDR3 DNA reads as TGCGCCAGCAGCCAAGGCCAGGGCCCTTTCACAGATACGCAGTATTTT. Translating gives CASSQGQGPFTDTQYF.

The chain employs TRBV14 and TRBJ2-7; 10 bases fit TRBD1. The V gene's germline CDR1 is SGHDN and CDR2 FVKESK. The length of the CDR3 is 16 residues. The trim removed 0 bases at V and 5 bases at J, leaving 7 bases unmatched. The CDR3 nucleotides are TGTGCCAGCAGCCAAGATGAGGGGACAGGGGTGAACGAGCAGTACTTC. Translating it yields CASSQDEGTGVNEQYF.

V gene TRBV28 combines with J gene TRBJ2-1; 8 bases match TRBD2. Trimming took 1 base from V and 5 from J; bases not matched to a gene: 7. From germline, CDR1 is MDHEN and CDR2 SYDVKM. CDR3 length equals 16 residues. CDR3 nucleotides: TGTGCCAGCAGTTTATTGTCTAGCGGGTCTAACAATGAGCAGTTCTTC. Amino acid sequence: CASSLLSSGSNNEQFF.

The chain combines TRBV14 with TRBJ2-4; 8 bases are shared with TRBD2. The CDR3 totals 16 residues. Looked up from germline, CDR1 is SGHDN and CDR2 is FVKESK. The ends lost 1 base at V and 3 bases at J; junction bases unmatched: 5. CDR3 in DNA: TGTGCCAGCAGCCAAGTTGCGGGGGGCTACAAAAACATTCAGTACTTC. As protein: CASSQVAGGYKNIQYF.

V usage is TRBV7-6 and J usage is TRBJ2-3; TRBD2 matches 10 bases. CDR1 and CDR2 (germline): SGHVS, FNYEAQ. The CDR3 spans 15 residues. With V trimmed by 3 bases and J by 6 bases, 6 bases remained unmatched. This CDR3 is CASSFSSGRADTQYF. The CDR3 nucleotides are TGTGCCAGCAGCTTCTCCAGCGGGAGGGCTGATACGCAGTATTTT.

The CDR3 region has the DNA TGTGCCAGCAGCTTAGATGGGGGCCTCAGGGACGAGCAGTACTTC. Amino acids: CASSLDGGLRDEQYF. This chain joins TRBV7-2 and TRBJ2-5; the D gene is possibly TRBD1 (6 bases). The DNA end favors TRBJ2-7, so the J call may be wrong. Germline values: CDR1 SGHTA, CDR2 FQGNSA. CDR3 length equals 15 residues.

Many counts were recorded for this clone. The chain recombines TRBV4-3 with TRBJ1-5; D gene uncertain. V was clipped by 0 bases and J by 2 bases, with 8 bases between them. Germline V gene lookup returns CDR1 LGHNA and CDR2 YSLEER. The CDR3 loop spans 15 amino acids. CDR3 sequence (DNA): TGCGCCAGCAGCCAAGATGGGCAAGGCAATCAGCCCCAGCATTTT. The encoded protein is CASSQDGQGNQPQHF.

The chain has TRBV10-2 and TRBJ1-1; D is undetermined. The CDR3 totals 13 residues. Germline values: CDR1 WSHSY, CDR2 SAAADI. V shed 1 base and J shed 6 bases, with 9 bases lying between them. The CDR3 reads CASSEFGAAEAFF. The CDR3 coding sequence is TGCGCCAGCAGTGAGTTCGGAGCAGCTGAAGCTTTCTTT.

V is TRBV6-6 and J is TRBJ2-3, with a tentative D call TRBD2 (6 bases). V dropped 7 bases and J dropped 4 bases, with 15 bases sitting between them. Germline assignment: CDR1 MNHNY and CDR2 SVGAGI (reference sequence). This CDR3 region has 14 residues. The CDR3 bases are TGTGCCAGCAAACCGGAGGGCGAGGCAGATACGCAGTATTTT. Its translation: CASKPEGEADTQYF.

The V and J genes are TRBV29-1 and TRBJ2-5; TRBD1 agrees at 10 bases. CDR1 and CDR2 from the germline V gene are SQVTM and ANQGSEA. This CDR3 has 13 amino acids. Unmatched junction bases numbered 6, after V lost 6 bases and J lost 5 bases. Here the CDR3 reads CSVAGQGLETQYF. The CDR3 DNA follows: TGCAGCGTCGCGGGACAGGGGTTGGAGACCCAGTACTTC.